This TCR beta chain was retrieved from a study of T cell responses to AZD1222 COVID-19 vaccine. The V end lost 10 bases, the J end lost 8 bases, and 8 bases lay between the germline ends. The CDR3 runs to 10 residues. Germline V gene data show CDR1 as LNHDA and CDR2 as SQIVND (reference sequence). Assay used: immunoSEQ multiplex PCR; TCRdb lists only in-frame clones, some missing. This sample yields 200,000 or so clones, of which about 86% are seen a single time; around 7.9% belongs to the top ten. This TCR came from an adult in good health. The gene calls are TRBV19 and TRBJ2-2; D gene uncertain. The starting material was peripheral blood, obtained on day 0 of AZD1222 vaccination. The CDR3 DNA reads as TGTGCCACTGAAAGAGGGGAGCTGTTTTTT. Translating it yields CATERGELFF.